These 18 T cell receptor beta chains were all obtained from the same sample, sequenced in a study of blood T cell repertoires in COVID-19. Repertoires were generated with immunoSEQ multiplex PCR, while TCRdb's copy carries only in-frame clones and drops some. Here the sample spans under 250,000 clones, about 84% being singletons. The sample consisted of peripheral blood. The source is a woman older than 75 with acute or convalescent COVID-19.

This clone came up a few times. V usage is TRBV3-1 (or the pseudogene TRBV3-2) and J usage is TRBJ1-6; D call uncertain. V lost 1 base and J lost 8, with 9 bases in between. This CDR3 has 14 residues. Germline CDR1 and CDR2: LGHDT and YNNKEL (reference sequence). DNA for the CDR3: TGTGCCAGCAGCCAAGCAGGACTTTATTCACCCCTCCACTTT. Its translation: CASSQAGLYSPLHF.

The CDR3 sequence: CASSSHSGTGAKNIQYF. In nucleotides, the CDR3 is TGTGCCAGTAGTTCTCATTCCGGGACAGGGGCCAAAAACATTCAGTACTTC. J is TRBJ2-4 and V is TRBV19, with 9 positions matching TRBD1. J was trimmed by 1 base and V by 5 bases; bases with no gene match: 9. The length of the CDR3 is 17 residues. The V gene's germline CDR1 is LNHDA and CDR2 SQIVND (reference sequence). Complete variable domain (other parts from reference TRBV19 and TRBJ2-4): DGGITQSPKYLFRKEGQNVTLSCEQNLNHDAMYWYRQDPGQGLRLIYYSQIVNDFQKGDIAEGYSVSREKKESFPLTVTSAQKNPTAFYLCASSSHSGTGAKNIQYFGAGTRLSVL.

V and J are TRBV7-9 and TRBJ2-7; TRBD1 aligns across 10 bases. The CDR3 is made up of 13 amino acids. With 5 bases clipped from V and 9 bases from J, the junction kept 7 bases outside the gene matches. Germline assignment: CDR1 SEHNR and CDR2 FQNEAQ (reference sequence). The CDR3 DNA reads TGTGCCAGCAGCCTCGACAGGGGGCTGGTGCAGTACTTC. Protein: CASSLDRGLVQYF. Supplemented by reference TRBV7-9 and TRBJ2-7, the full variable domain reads DTGVSQNPRHKITKRGQNVTFRCDPISEHNRLYWYRQTLGQGPEFLTYFQNEAQLEKSRLLSDRFSAERPKGSFSTLEIQRTEQGDSAMYLCASSLDRGLVQYFGPGTRLTVT.

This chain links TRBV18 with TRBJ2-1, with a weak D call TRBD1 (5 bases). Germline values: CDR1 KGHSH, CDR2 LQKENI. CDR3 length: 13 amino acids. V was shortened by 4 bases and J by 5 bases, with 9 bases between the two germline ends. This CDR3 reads CASSLLQDNEQFF. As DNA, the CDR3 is TGTGCCAGCTCACTCCTACAGGACAATGAGCAGTTCTTC.

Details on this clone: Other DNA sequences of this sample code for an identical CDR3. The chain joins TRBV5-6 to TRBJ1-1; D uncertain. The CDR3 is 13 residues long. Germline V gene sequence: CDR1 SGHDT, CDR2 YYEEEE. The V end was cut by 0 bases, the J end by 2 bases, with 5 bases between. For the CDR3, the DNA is TGTGCCAGCAGCTTGGGGAGAAACACTGAAGCTTTCTTT. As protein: CASSLGRNTEAFF.

The CDR3 sequence: CASRPGTAYEQYF. The CDR3 nucleotides are TGTGCCAGCAGGCCTGGGACAGCCTACGAGCAGTACTTC. The V and J genes are TRBV12-3 or TRBV12-4 and TRBJ2-7; 7 bases align to TRBD1. V gave up 6 bases and J gave up 2 bases; unmatched junction bases: 4. CDR3 size: 13 residues.

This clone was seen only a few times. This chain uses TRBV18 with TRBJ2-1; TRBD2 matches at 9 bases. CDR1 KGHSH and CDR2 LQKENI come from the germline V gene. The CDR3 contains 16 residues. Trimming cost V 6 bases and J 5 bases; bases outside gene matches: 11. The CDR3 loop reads CASSHGVAGADNEQFF. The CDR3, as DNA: TGTGCCAGCTCCCACGGGGTAGCGGGAGCGGACAATGAGCAGTTCTTC.

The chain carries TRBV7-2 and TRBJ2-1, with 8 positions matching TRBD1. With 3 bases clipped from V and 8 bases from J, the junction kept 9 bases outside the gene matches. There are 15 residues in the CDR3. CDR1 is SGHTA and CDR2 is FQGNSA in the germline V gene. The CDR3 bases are TGTGCCAGCAGCTTCCGATCAGGGGGCAGGGATGAGCAGTTCTTC. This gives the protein CASSFRSGGRDEQFF.

CDR3 DNA sequence: TGTGCCAGCTTGCCTGCCGAGCGCGGGGACACCGGGGAGCTGTTTTTT. Amino acids: CASLPAERGDTGELFF. This chain uses TRBV25-1 with TRBJ2-2, with D tentatively TRBD2 (6 bases). V was clipped by 8 bases and J by 3 bases, with 19 bases between them. Germline CDR1 is MGHDK and CDR2 is SYGVNS. This CDR3 spans 16 amino acids.

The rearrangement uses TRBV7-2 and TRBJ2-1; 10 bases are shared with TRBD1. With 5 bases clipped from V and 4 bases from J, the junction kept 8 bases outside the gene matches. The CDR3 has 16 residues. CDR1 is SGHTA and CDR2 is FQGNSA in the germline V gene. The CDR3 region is CASSTQTGGYYNEQFF. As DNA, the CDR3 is TGTGCCAGCAGCACTCAGACAGGGGGCTATTACAATGAGCAGTTCTTC.

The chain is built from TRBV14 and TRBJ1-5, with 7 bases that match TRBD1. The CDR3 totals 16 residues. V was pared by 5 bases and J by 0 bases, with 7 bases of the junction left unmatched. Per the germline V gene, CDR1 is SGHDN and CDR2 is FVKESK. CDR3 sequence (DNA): TGTGCCAGCAGCATCCACAGGGGTTATAGCAATCAGCCCCAGCATTTT. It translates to CASSIHRGYSNQPQHF.

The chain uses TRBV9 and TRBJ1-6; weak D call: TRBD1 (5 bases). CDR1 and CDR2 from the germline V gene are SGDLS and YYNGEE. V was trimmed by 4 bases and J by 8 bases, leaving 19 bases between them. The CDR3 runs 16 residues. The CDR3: CASSTTGYAGDSPLHF. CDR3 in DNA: TGTGCCAGCAGCACCACTGGTTACGCGGGGGATTCACCCCTCCACTTT.

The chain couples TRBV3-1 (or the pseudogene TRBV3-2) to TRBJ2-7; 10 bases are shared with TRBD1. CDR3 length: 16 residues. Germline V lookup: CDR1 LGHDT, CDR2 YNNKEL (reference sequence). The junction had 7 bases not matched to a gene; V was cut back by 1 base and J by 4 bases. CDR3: CASSQGSGTGVYEQYF. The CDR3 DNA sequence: TGTGCCAGCAGCCAAGGTTCCGGGACAGGGGTTTACGAGCAGTACTTC.

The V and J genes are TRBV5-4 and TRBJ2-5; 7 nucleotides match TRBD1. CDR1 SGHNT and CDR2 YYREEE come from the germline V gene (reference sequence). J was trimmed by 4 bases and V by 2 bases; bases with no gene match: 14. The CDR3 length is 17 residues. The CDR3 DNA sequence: TGTGCCAGCAGCTTAGGTTTCGGCCAGGGGGTACGAGAGACCCAGTACTTC. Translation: CASSLGFGQGVRETQYF.

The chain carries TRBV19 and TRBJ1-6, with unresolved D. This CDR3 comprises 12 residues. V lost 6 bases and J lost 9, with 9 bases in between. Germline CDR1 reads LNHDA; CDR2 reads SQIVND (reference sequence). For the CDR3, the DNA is TGTGCCAGTAGCTCGGGAGGTTCACCCCTCCACTTT. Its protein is CASSSGGSPLHF.

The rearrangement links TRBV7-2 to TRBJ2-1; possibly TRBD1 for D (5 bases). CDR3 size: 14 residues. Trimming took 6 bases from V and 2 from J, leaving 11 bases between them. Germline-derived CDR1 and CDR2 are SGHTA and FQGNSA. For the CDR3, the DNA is TGTGCCAGCAGAGACAGTGGGGCCTACAATGAGCAGTTCTTC. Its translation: CASRDSGAYNEQFF. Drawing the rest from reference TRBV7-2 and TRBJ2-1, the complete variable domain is GAGVSQSPSNKVTEKGKDVELRCDPISGHTALYWYRQSLGQGLEFLIYFQGNSAPDKSGLPSDRFSAERTGGSVSTLTIQRTQQEDSAVYLCASRDSGAYNEQFFGPGTRLTVL.

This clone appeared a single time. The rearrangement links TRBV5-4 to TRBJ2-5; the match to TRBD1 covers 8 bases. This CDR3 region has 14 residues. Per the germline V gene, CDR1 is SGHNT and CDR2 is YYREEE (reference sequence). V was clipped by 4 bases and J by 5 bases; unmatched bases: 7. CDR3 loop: CASSQNRGKETQYF. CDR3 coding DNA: TGTGCCAGCAGCCAGAACAGGGGGAAGGAGACCCAGTACTTC.

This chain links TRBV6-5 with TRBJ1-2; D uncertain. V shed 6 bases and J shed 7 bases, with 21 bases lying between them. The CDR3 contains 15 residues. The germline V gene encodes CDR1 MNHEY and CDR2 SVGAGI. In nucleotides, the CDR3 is TGTGCCAGCAGCCGACTAGGACGGAAAGAAGGTGGCTACACCTTC. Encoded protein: CASSRLGRKEGGYTF.